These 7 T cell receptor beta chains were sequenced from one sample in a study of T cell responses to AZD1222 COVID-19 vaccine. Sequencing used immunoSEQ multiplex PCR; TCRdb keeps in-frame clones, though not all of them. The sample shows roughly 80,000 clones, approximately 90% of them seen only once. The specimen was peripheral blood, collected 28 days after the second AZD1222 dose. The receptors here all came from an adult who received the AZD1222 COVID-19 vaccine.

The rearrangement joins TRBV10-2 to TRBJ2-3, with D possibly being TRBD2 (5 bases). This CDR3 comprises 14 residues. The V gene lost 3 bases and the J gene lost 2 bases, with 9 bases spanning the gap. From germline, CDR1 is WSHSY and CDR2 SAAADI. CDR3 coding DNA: TGCGCCAGCAGTGACGGAGGTATCACAGATACGCAGTATTTT. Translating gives CASSDGGITDTQYF.

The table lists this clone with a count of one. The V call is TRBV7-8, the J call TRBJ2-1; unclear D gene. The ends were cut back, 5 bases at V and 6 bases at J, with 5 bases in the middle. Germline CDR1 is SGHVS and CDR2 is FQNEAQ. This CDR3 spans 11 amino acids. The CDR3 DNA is TGTGCCAGCAGCCTCCCCAATGAGCAGTTCTTC. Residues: CASSLPNEQFF.

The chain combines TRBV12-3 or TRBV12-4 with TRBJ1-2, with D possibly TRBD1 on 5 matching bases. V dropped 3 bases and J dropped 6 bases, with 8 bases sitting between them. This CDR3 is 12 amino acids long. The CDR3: CASSLGRNGYTF. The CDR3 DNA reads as TGTGCCAGCAGTTTGGGGCGGAATGGCTACACCTTC.

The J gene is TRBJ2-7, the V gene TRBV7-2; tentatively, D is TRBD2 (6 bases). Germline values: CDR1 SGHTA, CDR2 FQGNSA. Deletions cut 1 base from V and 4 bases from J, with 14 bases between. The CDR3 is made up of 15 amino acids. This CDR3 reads CASSLGGSGTYEQYF. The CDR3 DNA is TGTGCCAGCAGCTTAGGTGGGTCAGGGACTTACGAGCAGTACTTC.

CDR3 nucleotide sequence: TGTGCCAGCAGCTTATCAGTTGAAGGGCCCTACGAGCAGTACTTC. Translated, it gives CASSLSVEGPYEQYF. V gene TRBV11-2 combines with J gene TRBJ2-7; D is undetermined. CDR1 SGHAT and CDR2 FQNNGV come from the germline V gene. The CDR3 length is 15 residues. Between the trimmed V and J ends, which lost 2 bases and 2 bases, there was a span of 13 bases.

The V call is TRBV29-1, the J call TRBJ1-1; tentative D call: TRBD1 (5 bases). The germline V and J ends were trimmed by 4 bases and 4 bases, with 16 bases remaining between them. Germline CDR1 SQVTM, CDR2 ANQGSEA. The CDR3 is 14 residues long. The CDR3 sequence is CSVVIGARRTEAFF. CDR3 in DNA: TGCAGCGTTGTAATAGGGGCGCGTCGCACTGAAGCTTTCTTT.

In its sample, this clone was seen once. In nucleotides, the CDR3 is TGTGCCAGCAGCACGCTCGGAGGGGAGTCGGGCTACACCTTC. Encoded protein: CASSTLGGESGYTF. This chain links TRBV9 with TRBJ1-2; D may be TRBD1 (5 bases). Per the germline V gene, CDR1 is SGDLS and CDR2 is YYNGEE. V lost 4 bases and J 8 bases, leaving 18 bases between the germline ends. This CDR3 is 14 amino acids long.